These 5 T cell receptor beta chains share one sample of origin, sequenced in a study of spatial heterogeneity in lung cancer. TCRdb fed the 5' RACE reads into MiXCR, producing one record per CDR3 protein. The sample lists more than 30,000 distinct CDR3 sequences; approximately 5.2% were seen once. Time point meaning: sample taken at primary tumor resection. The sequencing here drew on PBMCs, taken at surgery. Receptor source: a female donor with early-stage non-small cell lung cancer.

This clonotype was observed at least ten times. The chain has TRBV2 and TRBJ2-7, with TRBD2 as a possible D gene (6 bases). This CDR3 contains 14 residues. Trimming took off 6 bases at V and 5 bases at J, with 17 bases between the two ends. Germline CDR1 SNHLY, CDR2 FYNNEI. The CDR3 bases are TGTGCCAGCAGGGCCGGGACTCTTTCCCACGAGCAGTACTTC. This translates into CASRAGTLSHEQYF.

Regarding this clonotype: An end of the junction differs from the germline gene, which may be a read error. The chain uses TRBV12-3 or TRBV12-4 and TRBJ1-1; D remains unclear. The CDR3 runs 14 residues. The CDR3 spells CASSFGFKNAEAFF. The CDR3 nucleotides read TGTGCCAGCAGTTTTGGGTTCAAGAACGCTGAAGCTTTCTTT.

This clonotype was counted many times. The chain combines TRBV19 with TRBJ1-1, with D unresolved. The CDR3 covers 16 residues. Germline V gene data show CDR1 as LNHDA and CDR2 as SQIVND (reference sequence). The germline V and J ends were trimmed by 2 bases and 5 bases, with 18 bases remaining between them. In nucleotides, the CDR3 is TGTGCCAGTAGTATACCTTACGCCAACCTGGGAACTGAAGCTTTCTTT. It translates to CASSIPYANLGTEAFF.

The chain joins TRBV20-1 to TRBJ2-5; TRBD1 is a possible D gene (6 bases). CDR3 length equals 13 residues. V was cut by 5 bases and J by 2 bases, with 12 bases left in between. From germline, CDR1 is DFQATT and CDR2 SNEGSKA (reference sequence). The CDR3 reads CSAVDRNQETQYF. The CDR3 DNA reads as TGCAGTGCTGTAGACAGGAATCAAGAGACCCAGTACTTC.

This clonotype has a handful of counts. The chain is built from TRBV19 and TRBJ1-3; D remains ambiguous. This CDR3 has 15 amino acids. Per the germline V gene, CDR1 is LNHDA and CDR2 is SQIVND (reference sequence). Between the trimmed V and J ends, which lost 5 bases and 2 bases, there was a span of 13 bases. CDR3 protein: CASSGSLKTGNTIYF. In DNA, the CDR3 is TGTGCCAGTAGTGGCAGTTTAAAGACTGGAAACACCATATATTTT.